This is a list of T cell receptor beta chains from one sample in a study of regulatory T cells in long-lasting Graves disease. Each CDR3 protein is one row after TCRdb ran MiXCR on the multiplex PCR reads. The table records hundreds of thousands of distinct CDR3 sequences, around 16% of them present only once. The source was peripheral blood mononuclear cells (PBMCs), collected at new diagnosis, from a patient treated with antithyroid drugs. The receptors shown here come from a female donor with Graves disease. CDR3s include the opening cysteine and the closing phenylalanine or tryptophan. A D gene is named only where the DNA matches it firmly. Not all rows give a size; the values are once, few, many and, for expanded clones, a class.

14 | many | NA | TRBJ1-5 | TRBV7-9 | TGTGCCAGCAGCTCCACAGGAGAGGATCAGCCCCAGCATTTT | CASSSTGEDQPQHF
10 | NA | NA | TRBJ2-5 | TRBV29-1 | TGCAGCGGCTCCCAGGAGACCCAGTACTTC | CSGSQETQYF
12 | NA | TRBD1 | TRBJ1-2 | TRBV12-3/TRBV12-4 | TGTGCCAGCAGTTCAGGGGGTTTTGGCTACACCTTC | CASSSGGFGYTF
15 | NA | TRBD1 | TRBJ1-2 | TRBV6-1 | TGTGCCAGCAGTGAAGCGACAGGGGGCCTATATGGCTACACCTTC | CASSEATGGLYGYTF
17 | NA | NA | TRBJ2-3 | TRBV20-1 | TGCAGTGCTAGAGATGGAATAGCGTCCTCTAACAAGGATACGCAGTATTTT | CSARDGIASSNKDTQYF
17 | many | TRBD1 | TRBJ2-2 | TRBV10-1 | TGCGCCAGCAGTGAGGGGGGACAGGGGGCCGACACCGGGGAGCTGTTTTTT | CASSEGGQGADTGELFF
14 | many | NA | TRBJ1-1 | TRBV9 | TGTGCCAGCAGCGTCGCGGGGGAATGGACTGAAGCTTTCTTT | CASSVAGEWTEAFF
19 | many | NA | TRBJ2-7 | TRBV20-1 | TGCAGTGCTAGAGATAAAGGAGGGAGATTACCTTCCAGCTCCTACGAGCAGTACTTC | CSARDKGGRLPSSSYEQYF
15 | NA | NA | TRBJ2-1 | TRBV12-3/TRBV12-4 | TGTGCCAGCAGTTTGTACGGGGGGCCCTACAATGAGCAGTTCTTC | CASSLYGGPYNEQFF
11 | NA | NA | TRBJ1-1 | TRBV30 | TGTGCCTGGAGTCGGGTTTTTGAAGCTTTCTTT | CAWSRVFEAFF
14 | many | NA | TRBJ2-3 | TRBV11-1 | TGTGCCAGCAGCACCAGGACGGGGACAGATACGCAGTATTTT | CASSTRTGTDTQYF
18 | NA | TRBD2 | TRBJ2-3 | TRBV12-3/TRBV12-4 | TGTGCCAGCAGTTTTCGCATTTTCGGGGGGGCCGGCACAGATACGCAGTATTTT | CASSFRIFGGAGTDTQYF
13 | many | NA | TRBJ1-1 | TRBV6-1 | TGTGCCAGCAGTGAGTCGGTGAACACTGAAGCTTTCTTT | CASSESVNTEAFF
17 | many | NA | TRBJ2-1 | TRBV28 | TGTGCCAGCAGTTCCCGGACAGCCGAATACTCTCACAATGAGCAGTTCTTC | CASSSRTAEYSHNEQFF
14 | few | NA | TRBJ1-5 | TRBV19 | TGTGCCAGTAGTGGGACATTTAGCAATCAGCCCCAGCATTTT | CASSGTFSNQPQHF
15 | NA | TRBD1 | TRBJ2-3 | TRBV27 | TGTGCCAGCGGGGGACCGGGACAGGGGTTTGATACGCAGTATTTT | CASGGPGQGFDTQYF
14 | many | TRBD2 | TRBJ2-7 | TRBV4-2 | TGTGCCAGCAGCCAAGATACGGGGGGCTACGAGCAGTACTTC | CASSQDTGGYEQYF
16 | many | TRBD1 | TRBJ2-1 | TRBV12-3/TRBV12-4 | TGTGCCAGCATTCTACGTGGGACAGCAAATTACAATGAGCAGTTCTTC | CASILRGTANYNEQFF
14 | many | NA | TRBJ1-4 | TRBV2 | TGTGCCAGCAGCCCCGACAGCTTTAATGAAAAACTGTTTTTT | CASSPDSFNEKLFF
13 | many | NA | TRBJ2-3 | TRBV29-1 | TGCAGCGCAAGGGCGGGATCCGCAGATACGCAGTATTTT | CSARAGSADTQYF
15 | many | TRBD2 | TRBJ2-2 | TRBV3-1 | TGTGCCAGCAACCAAGCGGGGGGCCTCACCGGGGAGCTGTTTTTT | CASNQAGGLTGELFF
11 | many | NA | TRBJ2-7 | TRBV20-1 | TGCAGTGCTTCACAGGGTAACGAGCAGTACTTC | CSASQGNEQYF
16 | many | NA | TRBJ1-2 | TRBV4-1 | TGCGCCAGCAGCCTTTCACAGGGACGGGACCGATATGGCTACACCTTC | CASSLSQGRDRYGYTF
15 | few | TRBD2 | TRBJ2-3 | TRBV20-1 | TGCAGTGCCCCAAGCACTAGCGGTAGCACAGATACGCAGTATTTT | CSAPSTSGSTDTQYF
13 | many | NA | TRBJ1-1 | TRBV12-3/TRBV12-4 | TGTGCCAGCTATCCAGGGGAGCACACTGAAGCTTTCTTT | CASYPGEHTEAFF
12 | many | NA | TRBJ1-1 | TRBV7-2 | TGTGCCAGCAGTCCAGGGATCACTGAAGCTTTCTTT | CASSPGITEAFF
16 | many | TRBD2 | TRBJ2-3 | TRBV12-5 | TGTGCTAGTGGTTTGTTCCTAGCGGAATACACAGATACGCAGTATTTT | CASGLFLAEYTDTQYF
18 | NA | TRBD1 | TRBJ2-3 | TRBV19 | TGTGCCAGTAGTATACTGGGACAGGGGCTTTCTAGCACAGATACGCAGTATTTT | CASSILGQGLSSTDTQYF
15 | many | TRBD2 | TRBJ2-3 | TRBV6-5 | TGTGCCAGCAGTTCAACTAGCGGGTCCGCAGATACGCAGTATTTT | CASSSTSGSADTQYF